This TCR beta chain originates from a study of OX40 agonist ivuxolimab in advanced cancers. Generated by immunoSEQ multiplex PCR, the TCRdb table keeps only in-frame clones and is missing some. The sample lists approximately 25,000 clones; roughly three quarters were seen once. Germline lookup yields CDR1 LNHDA and CDR2 SQIVND (reference sequence). CDR3 size: 13 residues. The receptor comes from an adult with an advanced solid tumor such as melanoma, head and neck, liver or kidney cancer. The chain combines TRBV19 with TRBJ2-5; D possibly matches TRBD1 or TRBD2 (6 bases each). The end of the DNA aligns better with TRBJ2-7, so the J call may be wrong. Specimen: CD4+ or CD8+ T cells sorted from blood, collected in a trial of the OX40 agonist ivuxolimab. The CDR3 loop is CASSMGGVYEQYF. DNA for the CDR3: TGTGCCAGTAGTATGGGGGGCGTCTACGAGCAGTACTTC.